These 26 T cell receptor beta chains were all obtained from the same sample, sequenced in a study of shared clonotypes between healthy human individuals. The table came from immunoSEQ multiplex PCR; TCRdb's copy has only in-frame clones and leaves some out. Among a few million clones listed, 90% to 96% were seen once. Sequenced: naive CD4+ T cells sorted from blood. The subset was: CD45RA+ positively selected. These receptors came from a man aged 18 to 29 in good health.

The J gene is TRBJ1-2, the V gene TRBV10-2; D might be TRBD1 (6 bases). Trimming stripped 7 bases from V and 4 bases from J, with 10 bases between. Germline V lookup: CDR1 WSHSY, CDR2 SAAADI. The CDR3 sequence is 12 residues long. The CDR3 coding sequence is TGCGCCAGCATGCAGGACAGCTATGGCTACACCTTC. As protein: CASMQDSYGYTF.

The chain joins TRBV12-5 to TRBJ2-3, with 15 bases matching TRBD2. V lost 6 bases to trimming and J lost 3 bases; unmatched junction nucleotides: 16. Germline V lookup: CDR1 LGHNT, CDR2 FRNRAP. The CDR3 is 20 amino acids. CDR3 DNA sequence: TGTGCTAGTGGCAACCAACCCGGGACTAGCGGGGGGCTTGGAACAGATACGCAGTATTTT. Translated, it gives CASGNQPGTSGGLGTDTQYF. Using reference TRBV12-5 and TRBJ2-3 for the parts outside the CDR3, the full variable domain is DARVTQTPRHKVTEMGQEVTMRCQPILGHNTVFWYRQTMMQGLELLAYFRNRAPLDDSGMPKDRFSAEMPDATLATLKIQPSEPRDSAVYFCASGNQPGTSGGLGTDTQYFGPGTRLTVL.

The rearrangement uses TRBV27 and TRBJ2-3; 8 bases fit TRBD2. The CDR3 runs 17 residues. Trimming removed 6 bases from V and 2 bases from J; junction bases left unmatched: 13. The germline V gene has CDR1 MNHEY and CDR2 SMNVEV (reference sequence). CDR3 DNA: TGTGCCAGCAGCTTCGGTCAGGGCGGGAGGACCACAGATACGCAGTATTTT. It codes for CASSFGQGGRTTDTQYF.

The chain combines TRBV28 with TRBJ1-1, with D perhaps matching TRBD1 (5 bases). This CDR3 has 16 residues. Germline V gene lookup returns CDR1 MDHEN and CDR2 SYDVKM. V was pared by 7 bases and J by 5 bases, with 23 bases between. The CDR3 spells CASNTNGGLSGTEAFF. Here the CDR3 DNA reads TGTGCCAGCAACACCAACGGGGGACTGAGTGGAACTGAAGCTTTCTTT. Drawing the rest from reference TRBV28 and TRBJ1-1, the complete variable domain is DVKVTQSSRYLVKRTGEKVFLECVQDMDHENMFWYRQDPGLGLRLIYFSYDVKMKEKGDIPEGYSVSREKKERFSLILESASTNQTSMYLCASNTNGGLSGTEAFFGQGTRLTVV.

J is TRBJ2-2 and V is TRBV7-3, with TRBD2 matching over 11 bases. J lost 6 bases, V lost 5 bases, and 8 bases had no gene match. The CDR3 has 16 amino acids. The germline CDR1 and CDR2 sequences are SGHTA and FQGTGA. CDR3 amino acids: CASSPGVAGGPGELFF. The CDR3 coding sequence is TGTGCCAGCAGCCCCGGGGTAGCGGGGGGGCCCGGGGAGCTGTTTTTT.

The rearrangement links TRBV6-6 to TRBJ1-2, with a weak D call TRBD1 (6 bases). V lost 10 bases and J 0 bases, leaving 12 bases between the germline ends. CDR1 MNHNY and CDR2 SVGAGI come from the germline V gene (reference sequence). The CDR3 runs 13 residues. The CDR3 reads CANSGTTNYGYTF. In DNA form, the CDR3 reads TGTGCCAACTCCGGGACAACTAACTATGGCTACACCTTC.

The chain carries TRBV5-1 and TRBJ2-7, with D unclear. The CDR3 spans 14 residues. Germline loops: CDR1 SGHRS, CDR2 YFSETQ. V lost 1 base to trimming and J lost 3 bases, with 11 bases between them. The CDR3 bases are TGCGCCAGCAGCTTGATCCCGGGTAACTACGAGCAGTACTTC. This codes for CASSLIPGNYEQYF.

The chain has TRBV4-3 and TRBJ1-6, with a weak D call TRBD1 (5 bases). Germline CDR1 and CDR2: LGHNA and YSLEER. Trimming removed 4 bases from V and 7 bases from J, with 20 bases in between. CDR3 length: 17 amino acids. The DNA of the CDR3 is TGCGCCAGCAGCCGATTAGCCGCGGGGCTAGGAAATTCACCCCTCCACTTT. As protein: CASSRLAAGLGNSPLHF.

This rearrangement joins TRBV4-1 to TRBJ2-7; unclear D gene. Looked up from germline, CDR1 is MGHRA and CDR2 is YSYEKL. The CDR3 extends over 14 amino acids. The V end was cut by 1 base, the J end by 3 bases, with 10 bases between. The CDR3 bases are TGCGCCAGCAGCCAAGTCCCTCTGATCTACGAGCAGTACTTC. The encoded protein is CASSQVPLIYEQYF.

As regards this clone: Within the sample, other DNA sequences also encode this same CDR3. The chain couples TRBV5-1 to TRBJ1-6; possibly TRBD1 for D (5 bases). Germline V gives CDR1 SGHRS, CDR2 YFSETQ. Trimming left V 1 base short and J 9 bases short, with 11 bases between. The CDR3 has 14 residues. CDR3 sequence (DNA): TGCGCCAGCAGCTTGAGGCAGGGCAGTTCACCCCTCCACTTT. Protein sequence: CASSLRQGSSPLHF.

The chain links TRBV11-2 to TRBJ2-2; TRBD1 is a possible D gene (7 bases). The CDR3 totals 14 residues. Germline values: CDR1 SGHAT, CDR2 FQNNGV. V gave up 8 bases and J gave up 3 bases, with 13 bases separating them. CDR3 in DNA: TGTGCCAGCGGGGGGACAGCCTACACCGGGGAGCTGTTTTTT. It encodes CASGGTAYTGELFF.

The rearrangement uses TRBV30 and TRBJ2-4; D gene unclear. The V and J ends lost 3 bases and 1 base respectively, with 7 bases between them. This CDR3 region has 13 residues. CDR1 GTSNPN and CDR2 SVGIG come from the germline V gene (reference sequence). The CDR3: CAWRTEAKNIQYF. CDR3 coding DNA: TGTGCCTGGAGAACAGAGGCCAAAAACATTCAGTACTTC.

About this clone: The same CDR3 is also encoded by other DNA sequences in this sample. The gene calls are TRBV6-6 and TRBJ2-5; D is uncertain. Germline CDR1 MNHNY, CDR2 SVGAGI (reference sequence). This CDR3 is 12 amino acids long. Trimming removed 0 bases at V and 5 bases at J, with 4 bases between. CDR3 in DNA: TGTGCCAGCAGTTACTCCCGGGAGACCCAGTACTTC. Encoded protein: CASSYSRETQYF.

This clone was detected once. DNA for the CDR3: TGTGCCAGTAGGGGACTCAAGGGGACGGAGACCCAGTACTTC. The encoded protein is CASRGLKGTETQYF. The chain combines TRBV19 with TRBJ2-5; D possibly corresponds to TRBD2 (6 bases). CDR1 LNHDA and CDR2 SQIVND come from the germline V gene (reference sequence). V was shortened by 6 bases and J by 5 bases, with 16 bases between the two germline ends. The CDR3 sequence is 14 residues long.

This clone turned up a few times. The same CDR3 can be traced to other DNA sequences in this sample. The gene calls are TRBV18 and TRBJ1-5; D is possibly TRBD1 (5 bases). CDR3 size: 14 residues. V shed 3 bases and J shed 1 base, with 7 bases lying between them. CDR1 KGHSH and CDR2 LQKENI come from the germline V gene. CDR3 sequence reads: CASSPGDSNQPQHF. The CDR3 DNA sequence: TGTGCCAGCTCACCGGGGGACAGCAATCAGCCCCAGCATTTT.

The CDR3 loop is CAWSDPPYPGATSSYNSPLHF. The CDR3 coding sequence is TGTGCCTGGAGTGACCCTCCCTACCCCGGGGCTACGAGCTCCTATAATTCACCCCTCCACTTT. This chain uses TRBV30 with TRBJ1-6; maybe TRBD1 (5 bases). Trimming shortened V by 1 base and J by 0 bases, and 25 bases separated the two germline ends. The CDR3 has 21 amino acids. The germline gives CDR1 GTSNPN, CDR2 SVGIG (reference sequence). The full variable domain, in which reference TRBV30 and TRBJ1-6 provide the parts outside the CDR3, is SQTIHQWPATLVQPVGSPLSLECTVEGTSNPNLYWYRQAAGRGLQLLFYSVGIGQISSEVPQNLSASRPQDRQFILSSKKLLLSDSGFYLCAWSDPPYPGATSSYNSPLHFGNGTRLTVT.

The V call is TRBV28, the J call TRBJ2-7; 8 bases are shared with TRBD2. The CDR3 loop spans 14 amino acids. Germline CDR1 reads MDHEN; CDR2 reads SYDVKM. The ends lost 6 bases at V and 3 bases at J; junction bases unmatched: 7. The CDR3 bases are TGTGCCAGCAGCGCCGGGGGGGGAAACTACGAGCAGTACTTC. This sequence encodes CASSAGGGNYEQYF.

This clone was seen a single time. The CDR3 sequence is CASSLSFGGSLEQYF. The CDR3 DNA reads as TGTGCCAGCAGTCTGTCCTTCGGGGGTTCCCTCGAGCAGTACTTC. The rearrangement uses TRBV27 and TRBJ2-7; possibly TRBD2 for D (6 bases). V was trimmed by 5 bases and J by 6 bases, leaving 20 bases between them. Germline-derived CDR1 and CDR2 are MNHEY and SMNVEV (reference sequence). This CDR3 has 15 amino acids.

As regards this clone: Distinct nucleotide sequences in the sample also encode this CDR3. This chain connects TRBV6-1 to TRBJ2-3, with TRBD2 matching over 10 bases. This CDR3 has 16 amino acids. After removal of 2 bases from V and 1 base from J, the junction contained 3 bases not matched to a gene. Germline V lookup: CDR1 MNHNS, CDR2 SASEGT. CDR3 sequence: CASSEISGGRTDTQYF. DNA of the CDR3: TGTGCCAGCAGTGAAATTAGCGGGGGGCGCACAGATACGCAGTATTTT.

V is TRBV19 and J is TRBJ1-6, with D unresolved. This CDR3 comprises 11 residues. The V end was cut by 3 bases, the J end by 14 bases, with 8 bases between. Germline V gene data show CDR1 as LNHDA and CDR2 as SQIVND (reference sequence). The CDR3 DNA sequence: TGTGCCAGTAGTATTGAAGATACCCTCCACTTT. Amino acids: CASSIEDTLHF.

The CDR3 is CASSPRGELRTSTDTQYF. The CDR3 bases are TGTGCCAGCAGCCCCAGGGGGGAACTCAGAACTAGCACAGATACGCAGTATTTT. This chain uses TRBV11-1 with TRBJ2-3; possible D gene TRBD1, 7 bases. CDR1 and CDR2 from the germline V gene are SGHAT and FQDESV (reference sequence). The CDR3 runs to 18 residues. With 5 bases removed from V and 0 bases from J, the gap between germline ends came to 21 bases.

The gene calls are TRBV14 and TRBJ1-2; 7 bases line up with TRBD1. The CDR3 sequence is 14 residues long. Germline values: CDR1 SGHDN, CDR2 FVKESK. The V segment lost 8 bases and the J segment 0 bases; nucleotides outside the gene matches: 6. CDR3 nucleotides: TGTGCCAGCGCTCCCGGGACAGCTAACTATGGCTACACCTTC. Protein: CASAPGTANYGYTF.

Points on this clone: The same CDR3 arises from other DNA sequences in this sample as well. The rearrangement uses TRBV6-5 and TRBJ1-2; D unclear. The germline V gene has CDR1 MNHEY and CDR2 SVGAGI. V lost 2 bases and J 8 bases, leaving 3 bases between the germline ends. The CDR3 totals 10 residues. This chain's CDR3 is CASSYGGYTF. The CDR3 coding sequence is TGTGCCAGCAGTTACGGAGGCTACACCTTC.

The chain has TRBV5-1 and TRBJ1-2; D is undetermined. Trimming cost V 4 bases and J 8 bases, with 24 bases left between them. The length of the CDR3 is 16 residues. Germline V CDR1 and CDR2: SGHRS, YFSETQ. The CDR3 is CASSLGATYPNGGYTF. The CDR3 nucleotides are TGCGCCAGCAGCCTCGGAGCGACGTACCCTAATGGCGGCTACACCTTC.

The chain carries TRBV29-1 and TRBJ2-7, with 9 positions matching TRBD2. The germline gives CDR1 SQVTM, CDR2 ANQGSEA. The CDR3 is 14 amino acids. V lost 1 base, J lost 4 bases, and 5 bases stayed unmatched. The CDR3 DNA reads TGCAGCGTTGAAGGGAGCGGGAGGCCTTACGAGCAGTACTTC. Amino acids: CSVEGSGRPYEQYF.

The chain couples TRBV4-3 to TRBJ2-1, with 7 bases that match TRBD2. With V trimmed by 0 bases and J by 9 bases, 2 bases remained unmatched. CDR3 length: 13 amino acids. Germline CDR1 is LGHNA and CDR2 is YSLEER. The chain's CDR3 is CASSQEWEGEQFF. CDR3 DNA sequence: TGCGCCAGCAGCCAAGAATGGGAGGGTGAGCAGTTCTTC.